This T cell receptor (beta chain) was retrieved from a study of beta chain features in type 1 diabetes. TCRB transcripts that were expressed got sequenced, as all of the isolated RNA had been reverse transcribed. The assay was immunoSEQ multiplex PCR, and TCRdb's table has in-frame clones only and misses some. Of under 900,000 clones in the sample, roughly 15% were seen once. Cell sorting via CD45RO/CCR7/CD25/CD127/CD95/CD27 was performed to obtain CD4+ naive, central memory, regulatory and stem cell-like memory cells. Once sorted, every population was more than 98% pure. The TCR sequence derives from a woman aged 18-35 years in good health. The sample was naive CD4+ T cells from blood.

The CDR3 is CASSQGETGHNEQFF. The CDR3, as DNA: TGCGCCAGCAGCCAAGGGGAGACGGGACACAATGAGCAGTTCTTC. The V and J genes are TRBV4-3 and TRBJ2-1, with D perhaps assigned TRBD1 or TRBD2 (5 bases each). CDR1 LGHNA and CDR2 YSLEER come from the germline V gene. CDR3 length: 15 amino acids. Between the trimmed V and J ends, which lost 1 base and 5 bases, there was a span of 12 bases.